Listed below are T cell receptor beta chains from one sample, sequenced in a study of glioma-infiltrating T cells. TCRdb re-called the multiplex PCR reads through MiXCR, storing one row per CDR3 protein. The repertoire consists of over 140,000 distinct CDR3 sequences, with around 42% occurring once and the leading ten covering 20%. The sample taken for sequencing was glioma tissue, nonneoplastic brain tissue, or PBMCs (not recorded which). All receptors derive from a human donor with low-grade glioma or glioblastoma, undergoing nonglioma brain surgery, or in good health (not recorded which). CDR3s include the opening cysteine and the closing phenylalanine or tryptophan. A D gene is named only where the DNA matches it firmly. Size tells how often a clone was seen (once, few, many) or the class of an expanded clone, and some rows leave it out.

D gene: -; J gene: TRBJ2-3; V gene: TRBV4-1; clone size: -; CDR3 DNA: TGCGCCAGCAGCCAAGATCTGATGGATACGCAGTATTTT; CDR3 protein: CASSQDLMDTQYF
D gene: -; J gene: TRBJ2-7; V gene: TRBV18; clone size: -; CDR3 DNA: TGTGCCAGCTCACCACTCAATCTAGGCCTCAACTACGAGCAGTACTTC; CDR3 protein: CASSPLNLGLNYEQYF
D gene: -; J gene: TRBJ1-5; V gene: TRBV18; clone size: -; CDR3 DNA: TGTGCCAGCTCACCCGGGAGCAATCAGCCCCAGCATTTT; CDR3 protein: CASSPGSNQPQHF
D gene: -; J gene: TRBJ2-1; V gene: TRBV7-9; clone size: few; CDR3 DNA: TGTGCCAGCAGCTTAGGGGACATAATTAGCAATGAGCAGTTCTTC; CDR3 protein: CASSLGDIISNEQFF
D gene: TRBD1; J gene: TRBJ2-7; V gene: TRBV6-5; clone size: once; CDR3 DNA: TGTGCCAGCAGCACGGGACAGGGCGCCCGCGGGGATGAGCAGTACTTC; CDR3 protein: CASSTGQGARGDEQYF
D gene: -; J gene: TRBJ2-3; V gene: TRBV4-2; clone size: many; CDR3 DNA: TGTGCCAGCAGCCGACAACCCACAGATACGCAGTATTTT; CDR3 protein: CASSRQPTDTQYF
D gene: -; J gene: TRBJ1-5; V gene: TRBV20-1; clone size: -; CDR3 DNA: TGCAGTGCAGATCAGGGCTTGGATCAGCCCCAGCATTTT; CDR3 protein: CSADQGLDQPQHF
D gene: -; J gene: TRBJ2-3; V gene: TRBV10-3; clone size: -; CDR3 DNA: TGTGCCATCAGGGACAGCAGCACAGATACGCAGTATTTT; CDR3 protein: CAIRDSSTDTQYF
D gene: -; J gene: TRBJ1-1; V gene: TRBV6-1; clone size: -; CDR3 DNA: TGTGCCAGCAGTCCGGGCGGCCGGGGAGGAGCTTTCTTT; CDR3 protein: CASSPGGRGGAFF
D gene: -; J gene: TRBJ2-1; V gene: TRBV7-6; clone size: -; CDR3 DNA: TGTGCCAGCAGCACGTCAGGGTTAAATGAGCAGTTCTTC; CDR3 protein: CASSTSGLNEQFF
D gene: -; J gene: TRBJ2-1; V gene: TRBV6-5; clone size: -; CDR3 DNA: TGTGCCAGCAGTTCAATAATGCTTGGGCAGTTCTTC; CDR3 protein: CASSSIMLGQFF
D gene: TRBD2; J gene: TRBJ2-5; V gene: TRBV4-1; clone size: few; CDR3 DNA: TGCGCCAGCAGCCAAGGACTAGCGGACCAAGAGACCCAGTACTTC; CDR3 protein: CASSQGLADQETQYF
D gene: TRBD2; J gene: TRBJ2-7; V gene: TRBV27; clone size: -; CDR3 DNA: TGTGCCAGCAGTTTTTCCCTAGCGGGCCCCTACGAGCAGTACTTC; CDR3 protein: CASSFSLAGPYEQYF
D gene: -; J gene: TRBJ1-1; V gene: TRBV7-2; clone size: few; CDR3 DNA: TGTGCCAGCAGCCAAAATTCGGGGGAACGGGCTTTCTTT; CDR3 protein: CASSQNSGERAFF
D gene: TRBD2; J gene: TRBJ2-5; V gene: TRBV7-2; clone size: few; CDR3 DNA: TGTGCCAGCAGCCCCGGGACTAGACAAGAGACCCAGTACTTC; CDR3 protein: CASSPGTRQETQYF
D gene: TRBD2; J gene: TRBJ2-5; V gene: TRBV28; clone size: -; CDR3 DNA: TGTGCCAGCAGTTGGGAGGGAAGAAGAGAGACCCAGTACTTC; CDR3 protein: CASSWEGRRETQYF
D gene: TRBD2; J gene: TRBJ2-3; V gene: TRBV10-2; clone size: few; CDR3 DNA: TGCGCCAGCAGGGGCCACACTAGCGGAACAACAGATACGCAGTATTTT; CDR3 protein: CASRGHTSGTTDTQYF
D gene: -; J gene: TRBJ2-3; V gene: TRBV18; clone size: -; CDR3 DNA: TGTGCCAGCTCACCAGGCGCGAGGGATACGCAGTATTTT; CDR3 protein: CASSPGARDTQYF
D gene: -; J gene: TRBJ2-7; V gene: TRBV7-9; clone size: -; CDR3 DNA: TGTGCCAGCAGACCCCCCGACAGGTACGAGCAGTACTTC; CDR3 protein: CASRPPDRYEQYF
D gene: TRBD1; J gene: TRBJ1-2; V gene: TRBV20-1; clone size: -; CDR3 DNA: TGCAGTGCTGCTAGACAGGGGGAGGGCTATGGCTACACCTTC; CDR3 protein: CSAARQGEGYGYTF
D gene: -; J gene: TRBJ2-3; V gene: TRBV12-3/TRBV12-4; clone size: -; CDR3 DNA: TGTGCCAGCAGACCCCTTTCCGGGGCCGATACGCAGTATTTT; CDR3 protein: CASRPLSGADTQYF
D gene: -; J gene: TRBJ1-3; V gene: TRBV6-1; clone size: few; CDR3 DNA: TGTGCCAGCAGCCCGGGACACTCTGGAAACACCATATATTTT; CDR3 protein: CASSPGHSGNTIYF
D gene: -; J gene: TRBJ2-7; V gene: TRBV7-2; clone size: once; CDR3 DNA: TGTGCCAGCAGCTTAGAGCTCAACTACGAGCAGTACTTC; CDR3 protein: CASSLELNYEQYF
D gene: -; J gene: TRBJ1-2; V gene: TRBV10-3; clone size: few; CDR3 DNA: TGTGCCATCAGTGAGTCTGGACGGAGCGGTGGCTACACCTTC; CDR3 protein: CAISESGRSGGYTF
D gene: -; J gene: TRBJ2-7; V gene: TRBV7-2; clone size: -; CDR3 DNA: TGTGCCAGCAGTTCTGCGCCTGGCGAGCAGTACTTC; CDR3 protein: CASSSAPGEQYF
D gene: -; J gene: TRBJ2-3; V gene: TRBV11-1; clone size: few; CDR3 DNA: TGTGCCAGCAGCTTAAATGAGGAAAATACGCAGTATTTT; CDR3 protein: CASSLNEENTQYF
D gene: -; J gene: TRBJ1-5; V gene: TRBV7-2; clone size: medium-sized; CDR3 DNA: TGTGCCAGCAGCTTAGAAGGGTTTTATAGCAATCAGCCCCAGCATTTT; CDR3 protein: CASSLEGFYSNQPQHF
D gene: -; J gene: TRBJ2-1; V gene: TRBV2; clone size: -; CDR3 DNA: TGTGCCAGCAGTCTCTGGGGGTTGCAGTTCTTC; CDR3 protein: CASSLWGLQFF
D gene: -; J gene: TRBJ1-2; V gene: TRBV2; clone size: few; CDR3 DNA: TGTGCCAGCAGTGGTCAATCCTATGGCTACACCTTC; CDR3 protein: CASSGQSYGYTF
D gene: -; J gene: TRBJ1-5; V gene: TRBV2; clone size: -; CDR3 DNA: TGTGCCAGCAGTGTCTGGAATCAGCCCCAGCATTTT; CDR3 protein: CASSVWNQPQHF
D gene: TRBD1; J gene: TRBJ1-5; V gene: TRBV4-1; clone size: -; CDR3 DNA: TGCGCCAGCAGCCCGACAGGGGACGTTCAGCCCCAGCATTTT; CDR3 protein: CASSPTGDVQPQHF
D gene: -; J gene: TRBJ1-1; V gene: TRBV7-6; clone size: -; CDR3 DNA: TGTGCCAGCAGCTTGGGACGTCCAGAATCGCTAGGGAACACTGAAGCTTTCTTT; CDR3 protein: CASSLGRPESLGNTEAFF
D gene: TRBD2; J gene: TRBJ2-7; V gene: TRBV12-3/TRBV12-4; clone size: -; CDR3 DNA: TGTGCCAGCAGTTTTACCGGGACTAACGCCAGAGAAGTATACGAGCAGTACTTC; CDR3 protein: CASSFTGTNAREVYEQYF
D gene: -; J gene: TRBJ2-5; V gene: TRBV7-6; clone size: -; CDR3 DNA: TGTGCCCGCAGCTTAGCGCAGGTCAAACAAGAGACCCAGTACTTC; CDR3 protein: CARSLAQVKQETQYF
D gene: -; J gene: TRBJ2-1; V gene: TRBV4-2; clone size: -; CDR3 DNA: TGTGCCAGCAGCCAAGATAGGGGTAGAGGAAACAATGAGCAGTTCTTC; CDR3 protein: CASSQDRGRGNNEQFF
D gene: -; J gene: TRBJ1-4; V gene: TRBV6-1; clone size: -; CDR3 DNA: TGTGCCAGCATTGGGCAGTCTAATGAAAAACTGTTTTTT; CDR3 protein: CASIGQSNEKLFF
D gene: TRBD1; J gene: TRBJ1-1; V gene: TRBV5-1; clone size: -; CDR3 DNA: TGCGCCAGCAGCTTAATTGGACAGGCCGGCACTGAAGCTTTCTTT; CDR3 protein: CASSLIGQAGTEAFF
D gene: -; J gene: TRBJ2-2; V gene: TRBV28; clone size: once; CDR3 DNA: TGTGCCAGCAGTTTTTCCCGATCCACCGGGGAGCTGTTTTTT; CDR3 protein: CASSFSRSTGELFF
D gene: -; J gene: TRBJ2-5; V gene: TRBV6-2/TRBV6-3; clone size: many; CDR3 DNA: TGTGCCAGCAGTTACGGACCCTCCAGTTACTTC; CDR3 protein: CASSYGPSSYF
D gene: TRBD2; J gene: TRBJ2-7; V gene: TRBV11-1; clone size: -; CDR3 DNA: TGTGCCAGCAGCCCTAGCGGGATCGGCTACGAGCAGTACTTC; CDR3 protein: CASSPSGIGYEQYF
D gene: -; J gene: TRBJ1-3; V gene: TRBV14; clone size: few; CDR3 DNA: TGTGCCAGCAGCCAAGGTATCACCATATATTTT; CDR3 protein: CASSQGITIYF
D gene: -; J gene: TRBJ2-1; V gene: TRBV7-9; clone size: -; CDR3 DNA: TGTGCCAGCAGCCTGGGAGGGGGCTCCTACAATGAGCAGTTCTTC; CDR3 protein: CASSLGGGSYNEQFF